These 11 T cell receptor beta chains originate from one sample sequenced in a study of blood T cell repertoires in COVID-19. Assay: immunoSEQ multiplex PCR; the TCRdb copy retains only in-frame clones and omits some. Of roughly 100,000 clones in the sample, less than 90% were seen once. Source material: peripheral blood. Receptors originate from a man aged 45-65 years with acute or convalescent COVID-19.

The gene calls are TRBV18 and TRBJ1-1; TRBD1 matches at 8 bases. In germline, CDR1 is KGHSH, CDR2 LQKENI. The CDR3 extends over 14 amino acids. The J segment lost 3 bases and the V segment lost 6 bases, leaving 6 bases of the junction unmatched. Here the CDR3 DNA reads TGTGCCAGCTCCACGACAGGGGCCGACACTGAAGCTTTCTTT. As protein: CASSTTGADTEAFF.

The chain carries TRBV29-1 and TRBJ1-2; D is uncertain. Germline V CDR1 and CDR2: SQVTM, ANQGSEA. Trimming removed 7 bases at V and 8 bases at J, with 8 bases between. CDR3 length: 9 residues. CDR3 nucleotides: TGCAGCGCCGGGGAGGGCTACACCTTC. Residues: CSAGEGYTF.

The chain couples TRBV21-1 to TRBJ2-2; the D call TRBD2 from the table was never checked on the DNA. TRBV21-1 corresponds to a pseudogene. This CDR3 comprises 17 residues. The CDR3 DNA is TGTGCCAGCAGCAAAACGGCAGGGTGCGGGGACACCGGGGAGCTGTTTTTT. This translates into CASSKTAGCGDTGELFF.

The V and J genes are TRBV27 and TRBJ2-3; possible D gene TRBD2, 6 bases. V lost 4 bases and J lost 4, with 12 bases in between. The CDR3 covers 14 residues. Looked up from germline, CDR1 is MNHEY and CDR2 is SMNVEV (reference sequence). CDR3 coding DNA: TGTGCCAGCAGTTGGGGTGGGGGGTCAGATACGCAGTATTTT. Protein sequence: CASSWGGGSDTQYF.

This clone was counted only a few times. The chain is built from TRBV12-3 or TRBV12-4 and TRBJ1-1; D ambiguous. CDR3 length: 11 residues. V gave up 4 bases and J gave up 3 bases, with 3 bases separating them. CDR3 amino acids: CASSSYTEAFF. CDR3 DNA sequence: TGTGCCAGCAGTTCTTACACTGAAGCTTTCTTT.

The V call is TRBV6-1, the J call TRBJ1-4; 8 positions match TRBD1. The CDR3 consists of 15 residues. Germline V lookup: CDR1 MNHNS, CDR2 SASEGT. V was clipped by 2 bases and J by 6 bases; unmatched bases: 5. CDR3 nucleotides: TGTGCCAGCAGTGAACGGAGGACAGGGTATGAAAAACTGTTTTTT. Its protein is CASSERRTGYEKLFF.

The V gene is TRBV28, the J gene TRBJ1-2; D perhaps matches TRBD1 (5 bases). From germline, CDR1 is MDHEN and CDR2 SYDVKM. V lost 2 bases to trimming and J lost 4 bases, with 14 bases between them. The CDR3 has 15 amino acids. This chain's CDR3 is CASSLGGTLGYGYTF. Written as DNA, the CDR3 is TGTGCCAGCAGTTTAGGAGGGACTCTCGGCTATGGCTACACCTTC.

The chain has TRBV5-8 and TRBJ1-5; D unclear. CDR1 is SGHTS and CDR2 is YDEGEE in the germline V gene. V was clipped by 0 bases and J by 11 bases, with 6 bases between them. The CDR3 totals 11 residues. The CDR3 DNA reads TGTGCCAGCAGCTTGGTCGGAGCCCAGCATTTT. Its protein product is CASSLVGAQHF.

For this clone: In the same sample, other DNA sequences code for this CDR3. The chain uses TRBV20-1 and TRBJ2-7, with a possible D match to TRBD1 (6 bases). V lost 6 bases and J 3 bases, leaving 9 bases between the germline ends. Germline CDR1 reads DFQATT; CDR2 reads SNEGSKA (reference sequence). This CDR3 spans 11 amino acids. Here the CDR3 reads CSALGGYEQYF. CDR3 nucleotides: TGCAGTGCGCTAGGGGGCTACGAGCAGTACTTC.

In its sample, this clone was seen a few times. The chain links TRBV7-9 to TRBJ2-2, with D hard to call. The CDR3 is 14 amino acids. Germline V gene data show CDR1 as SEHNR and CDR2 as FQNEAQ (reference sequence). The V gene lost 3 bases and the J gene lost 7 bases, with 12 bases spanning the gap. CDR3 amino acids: CASSFPPTHGELFF. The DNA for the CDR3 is TGTGCCAGCAGCTTTCCCCCGACTCACGGGGAGCTGTTTTTT.

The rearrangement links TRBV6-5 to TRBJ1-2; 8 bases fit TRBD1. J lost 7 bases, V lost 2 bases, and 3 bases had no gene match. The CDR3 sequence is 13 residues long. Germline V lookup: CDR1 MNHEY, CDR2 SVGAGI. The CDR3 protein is CASSYGQGAGYTF. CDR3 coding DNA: TGTGCCAGCAGTTACGGGCAGGGGGCTGGCTACACCTTC.